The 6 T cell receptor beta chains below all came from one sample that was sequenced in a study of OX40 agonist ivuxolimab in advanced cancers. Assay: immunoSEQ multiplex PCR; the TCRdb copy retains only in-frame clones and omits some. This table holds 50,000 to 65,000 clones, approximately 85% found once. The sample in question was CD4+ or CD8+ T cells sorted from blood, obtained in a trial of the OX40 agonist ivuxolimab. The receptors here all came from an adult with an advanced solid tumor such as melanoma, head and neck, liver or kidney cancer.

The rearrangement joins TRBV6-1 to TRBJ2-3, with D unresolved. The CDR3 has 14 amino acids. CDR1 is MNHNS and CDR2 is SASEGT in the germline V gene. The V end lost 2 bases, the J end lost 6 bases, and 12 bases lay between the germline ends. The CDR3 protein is CASSESATRDTQYF. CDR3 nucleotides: TGTGCCAGCAGTGAAAGTGCGACACGGGATACGCAGTATTTT.

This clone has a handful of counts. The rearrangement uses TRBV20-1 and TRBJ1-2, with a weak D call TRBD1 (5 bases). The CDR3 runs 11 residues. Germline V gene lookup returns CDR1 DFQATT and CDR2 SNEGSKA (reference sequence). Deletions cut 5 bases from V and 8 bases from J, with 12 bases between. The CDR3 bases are TGCAGTGCTGGGGCCCCACGCGGCTACACCTTC. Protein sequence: CSAGAPRGYTF.

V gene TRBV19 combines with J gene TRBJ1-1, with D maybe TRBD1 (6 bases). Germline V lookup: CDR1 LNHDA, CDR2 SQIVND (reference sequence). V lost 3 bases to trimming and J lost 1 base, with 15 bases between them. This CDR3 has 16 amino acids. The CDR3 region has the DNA TGTGCCAGTAGTATGGGGGGCGGTTTTTGGAACACTGAAGCTTTCTTT. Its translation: CASSMGGGFWNTEAFF.

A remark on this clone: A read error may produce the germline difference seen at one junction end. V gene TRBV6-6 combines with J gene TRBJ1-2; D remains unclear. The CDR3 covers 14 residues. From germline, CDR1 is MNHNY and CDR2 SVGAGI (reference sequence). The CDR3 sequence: CASSRIGSTGPGLF. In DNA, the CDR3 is TGTGCCAGCAGTCGAATCGGGTCTACCGGGCCGGGCCTCTTC.

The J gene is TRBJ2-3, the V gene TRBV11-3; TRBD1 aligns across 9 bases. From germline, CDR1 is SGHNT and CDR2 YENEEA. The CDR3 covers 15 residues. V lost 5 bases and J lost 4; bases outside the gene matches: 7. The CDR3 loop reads CASSLRTGDADTQYF. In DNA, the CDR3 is TGTGCCAGCAGCCTTCGGACAGGGGACGCAGATACGCAGTATTTT.

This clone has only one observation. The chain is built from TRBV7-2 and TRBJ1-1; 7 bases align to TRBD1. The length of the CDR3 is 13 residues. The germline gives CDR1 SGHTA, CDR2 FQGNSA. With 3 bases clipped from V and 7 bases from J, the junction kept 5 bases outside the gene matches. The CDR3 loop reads CASSFRDSFEAFF. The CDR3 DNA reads TGTGCCAGCAGCTTCCGGGACAGCTTTGAAGCTTTCTTT.